These 19 T cell receptor beta chains were all obtained from the same sample, sequenced in a study of T cells after posttransplantation cyclophosphamide listed by TCRdb under 2016. What this sample's treatment or condition label stands for: high-dose cyclophosphamide on days +3 and +4 as single-agent GVHD prophylaxis. PTCy patients received busulfan and fludarabine conditioning, a related or unrelated marrow graft, and cyclophosphamide on days +3 and +4. The method behind the library was the immunoSEQ multiplex PCR assay. The immuneACCESS repertoire file appears here via TCRdb, limited to in-frame rearrangements. These files lack a portion of the clones; in checked studies, under half of the deficit traces to unresolved V genes, and the cause of the others is not known. The sample data list more than 4,000 clones, and about four fifths of these were observed just once. Roughly 3.7% of the sample is taken by the ten largest.

This sample comprised PBMCs, obtained after allogeneic stem cell transplant with posttransplant cyclophosphamide. Receptor source: a male patient in his fifties or sixties who received an allogeneic stem cell transplant from a related donor and was CMV-positive. Post transplant, some T cells may arise from the graft donor.

The chain employs TRBV18 and TRBJ1-2; 9 bases match TRBD1. The CDR3 runs 15 residues. Trimming removed 3 bases from V and 4 bases from J; junction bases left unmatched: 6. Germline CDR1 and CDR2: KGHSH and LQKENI. The CDR3, as DNA: TGTGCCAGCTCACCCGGGACAGGGAGGAGCTATGGCTACACCTTC. Amino acids: CASSPGTGRSYGYTF. Based on the CDR3 plus reference TRBV18 and TRBJ1-2, the full variable domain is NAGVMQNPRHLVRRRGQEARLRCSPMKGHSHVYWYRQLPEEGLKFMVYLQKENIIDESGMPKERFSAEFPKEGPSILRIQQVVRGDSAAYFCASSPGTGRSYGYTFGSGTRLTVV.

The gene calls are TRBV20-1 and TRBJ1-2; unclear D gene. The CDR3 sequence is 11 residues long. Germline V CDR1 and CDR2: DFQATT, SNEGSKA (reference sequence). CDR3 sequence reads: CATQSVYGYTF. In nucleotides, the CDR3 is TGCGCTACCCAGAGCGTTTATGGCTACACCTTC.

V gene TRBV2 combines with J gene TRBJ2-7; possibly TRBD2 for D (5 bases). This CDR3 comprises 11 residues. Germline V gene lookup returns CDR1 SNHLY and CDR2 FYNNEI. Trimming shortened V by 7 bases and J by 12 bases, and 16 bases separated the two germline ends. The CDR3 DNA reads TGTGCCAGCATCGAGGTAGAGGGTCTGTACTTC. This encodes CASIEVEGLYF.

The chain employs TRBV6-1 and TRBJ2-3, with D perhaps TRBD2 (6 bases). Germline V gene sequence: CDR1 MNHNS, CDR2 SASEGT. With 7 bases removed from V and 2 bases from J, the gap between germline ends came to 7 bases. There are 12 residues in the CDR3. The CDR3 nucleotides are TGTGCCAGCACGGGAGTCACAGATACGCAGTATTTT. This translates into CASTGVTDTQYF.

The J gene is TRBJ2-1, the V gene TRBV10-2; D is possibly TRBD2 (6 bases). Germline V lookup: CDR1 WSHSY, CDR2 SAAADI. The CDR3 has 11 amino acids. Trimming cost V 8 bases and J 6 bases, with 8 bases left between them. CDR3 sequence reads: CASLASNEQFF. For the CDR3, the DNA is TGCGCCAGCCTAGCGTCCAATGAGCAGTTCTTC.

The chain is built from TRBV7-6 and TRBJ2-2; D unclear. The germline V and J ends were trimmed by 4 bases and 0 bases, with 9 bases remaining between them. Germline lookup yields CDR1 SGHVS and CDR2 FNYEAQ. The length of the CDR3 is 15 residues. The CDR3 nucleotides read TGTGCCAGCAGCTCCTACAGTTCGAACACCGGGGAGCTGTTTTTT. Translating it yields CASSSYSSNTGELFF.

Comment on this clone: Compared with germline, one end of the junction differs, possibly owing to a read error. The CDR3 spells CASSQEYDNEQLF. CDR3 DNA sequence: TGTGCCAGCAGCCAAGAGTACGACAATGAGCAGCTCTTC. The chain combines TRBV4-2 with TRBJ2-1; D uncertain. The CDR3 length is 13 residues. Germline CDR1 LGHNA, CDR2 YNFKEQ.

This clone was detected only once. The CDR3 DNA reads as TGTGCCAGTAGTGGACAGGGGGCCCTCGGGGAGACCCAGTACTTC. Its translation: CASSGQGALGETQYF. The chain combines TRBV19 with TRBJ2-5, with 11 bases fitting TRBD1. Germline values: CDR1 LNHDA, CDR2 SQIVND (reference sequence). This CDR3 has 15 amino acids. The V gene end was trimmed by 5 bases and the J gene end by 5 bases; junction bases not matched to a gene: 7. Full variable domain (remainder filled in from reference TRBV19 and TRBJ2-5): DGGITQSPKYLFRKEGQNVTLSCEQNLNHDAMYWYRQDPGQGLRLIYYSQIVNDFQKGDIAEGYSVSREKKESFPLTVTSAQKNPTAFYLCASSGQGALGETQYFGPGTRLLVL.

In the case of this clone: Other DNA sequences from this sample encode an identical CDR3 as well. V and J are TRBV19 and TRBJ1-5; no clear D gene. The CDR3 is made up of 15 amino acids. Trimming removed 3 bases at V and 0 bases at J, with 9 bases between. From germline, CDR1 is LNHDA and CDR2 SQIVND (reference sequence). The CDR3 DNA is TGTGCCAGTAGTATCCCCGGAGATAGCAATCAGCCCCAGCATTTT. It specifies CASSIPGDSNQPQHF.

In nucleotides, the CDR3 is TGTGCCACCACTAGCGTCAGCACAGATACGCAGTATTTT. Translating gives CATTSVSTDTQYF. J is TRBJ2-3 and V is TRBV10-3; TRBD2 matches at 7 bases. Germline V lookup: CDR1 ENHRY, CDR2 SYGVKD. V lost 10 bases and J lost 0; bases outside the gene matches: 4. The CDR3 spans 13 residues.

The table lists this clone with a count of one. V gene TRBV9 combines with J gene TRBJ2-1; D unresolved. V gave up 4 bases and J gave up 7 bases, with 21 bases separating them. The V gene's germline CDR1 is SGDLS and CDR2 YYNGEE. The CDR3 extends over 16 amino acids. The CDR3 DNA is TGTGCCAGCAGCACCCCGACCAGTCGCTACGGGAATGAGCAGTTCTTC. Protein sequence: CASSTPTSRYGNEQFF.

The chain carries TRBV7-9 and TRBJ1-3; D call uncertain. The CDR3 runs to 15 residues. Germline CDR1 reads SEHNR; CDR2 reads FQNEAQ (reference sequence). Trimming shortened V by 5 bases and J by 3 bases, and 14 bases separated the two germline ends. The CDR3 nucleotides are TGTGCCAGCAGCCGGCGCGGGGTTGGTGGAAACACCATATATTTT. Its translation is CASSRRGVGGNTIYF.

V gene TRBV6-1 combines with J gene TRBJ2-7; 9 nucleotides align to TRBD1. V was clipped by 11 bases and J by 2 bases; unmatched bases: 7. This CDR3 has 13 residues. Looked up from germline, CDR1 is MNHNS and CDR2 is SASEGT. The CDR3 DNA is TGTGCCCTAGGGGACAGGGCTCCCTACGAGCAGTACTTC. As protein: CALGDRAPYEQYF.

The V and J genes are TRBV6-6 and TRBJ1-2, with TRBD1 as a possible D gene (5 bases). V was pared by 7 bases and J by 2 bases, with 11 bases between. The CDR3 spans 13 residues. From germline, CDR1 is MNHNY and CDR2 SVGAGI (reference sequence). The CDR3, as DNA: TGTGCCAGCAAACCGGGGGGGAACTATGGCTACACCTTC. This gives the protein CASKPGGNYGYTF.

A few counts support this clone. Other DNA sequences in the sample encode the same CDR3. The chain combines TRBV18 with TRBJ2-2; TRBD2 might be the D (6 bases). V was pared by 0 bases and J by 3 bases, with 11 bases between. Looked up from germline, CDR1 is KGHSH and CDR2 is LQKENI. CDR3 length: 16 amino acids. CDR3 bases: TGTGCCAGCTCACCACCGGGAGGAAGAGACACCGGGGAGCTGTTTTTT. It is translated as CASSPPGGRDTGELFF.

The chain joins TRBV30 to TRBJ2-3, with no clear D. The V gene lost 2 bases and the J gene lost 9 bases, with 12 bases spanning the gap. Germline V gene data show CDR1 as GTSNPN and CDR2 as SVGIG (reference sequence). CDR3 size: 12 residues. The CDR3 DNA follows: TGTGCCTGGAGTACCGGTCAAGTAACGCAGTATTTT. Its protein product is CAWSTGQVTQYF.

The rearrangement uses TRBV18 and TRBJ1-1; a possible D gene is TRBD1 (6 bases). V was trimmed by 3 bases and J by 1 base, leaving 9 bases between them. Per the germline V gene, CDR1 is KGHSH and CDR2 is LQKENI. This CDR3 is built from 14 residues. CDR3 nucleotides: TGTGCCAGCTCACCCCGACAGGAGAACACTGAAGCTTTCTTT. The encoded protein is CASSPRQENTEAFF. Together with reference TRBV18 and TRBJ1-1, the CDR3 gives the full variable domain: NAGVMQNPRHLVRRRGQEARLRCSPMKGHSHVYWYRQLPEEGLKFMVYLQKENIIDESGMPKERFSAEFPKEGPSILRIQQVVRGDSAAYFCASSPRQENTEAFFGQGTRLTVV.

The chain joins TRBV27 to TRBJ2-3, with D possibly TRBD1 on 7 matching bases. CDR1 is MNHEY and CDR2 is SMNVEV in the germline V gene (reference sequence). This CDR3 is 15 amino acids long. Deletions cut 7 bases from V and 6 bases from J, with 20 bases between. The CDR3 region is CASNRLEGARDTQYF. CDR3 nucleotide sequence: TGTGCCAGCAATCGGCTGGAGGGGGCAAGGGATACGCAGTATTTT.

V and J are TRBV19 and TRBJ2-7; 7 bases agree with TRBD1. The V gene's germline CDR1 is LNHDA and CDR2 SQIVND (reference sequence). The CDR3 extends over 14 amino acids. Trimming cost V 7 bases and J 0 bases; bases outside gene matches: 6. CDR3 sequence reads: CASTLTGRSYEQYF. CDR3 DNA: TGTGCCAGTACTCTGACAGGGCGCTCCTACGAGCAGTACTTC.